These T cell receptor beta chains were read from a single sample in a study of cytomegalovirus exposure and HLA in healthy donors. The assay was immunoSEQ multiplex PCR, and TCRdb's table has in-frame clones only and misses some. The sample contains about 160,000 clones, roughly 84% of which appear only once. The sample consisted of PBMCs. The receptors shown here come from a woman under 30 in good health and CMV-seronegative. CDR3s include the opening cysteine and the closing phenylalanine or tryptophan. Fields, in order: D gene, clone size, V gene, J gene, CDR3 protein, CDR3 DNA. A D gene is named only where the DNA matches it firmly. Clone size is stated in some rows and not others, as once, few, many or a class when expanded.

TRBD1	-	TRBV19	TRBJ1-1	CASRGQGASRGAFF	TGTGCCAGCCGAGGACAGGGGGCTTCTCGGGGCGCTTTCTTT
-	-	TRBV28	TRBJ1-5	CASKTPRQSNQPQHF	TGTGCCAGCAAAACGCCGCGGCAGAGCAATCAGCCCCAGCATTTT
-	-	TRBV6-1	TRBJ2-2	CASNLQVGTGELFF	TGTGCCAGCAACCTCCAGGTGGGCACCGGGGAGCTGTTTTTT
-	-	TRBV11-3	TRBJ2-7	CASSLDQNYEQYF	TGTGCCAGCAGCTTAGATCAGAACTACGAGCAGTACTTC
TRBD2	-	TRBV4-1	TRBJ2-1	CASSQELAAYNEQFF	TGCGCCAGCAGCCAAGAACTAGCGGCCTACAATGAGCAGTTCTTC
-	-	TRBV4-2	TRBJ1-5	CASSQVGHTGNQPQHF	TGTGCCAGCAGCCAAGTGGGACACACGGGCAATCAGCCCCAGCATTTT
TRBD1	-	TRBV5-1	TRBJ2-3	CASSFHAGGRGTGGPDTQYF	TGCGCCAGCAGCTTCCATGCAGGGGGGCGAGGGACAGGGGGCCCAGATACGCAGTATTTT
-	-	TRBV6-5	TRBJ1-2	CASSLKTGHPNYGYTF	TGTGCCAGCAGTTTAAAAACAGGCCACCCTAACTATGGCTACACCTTC
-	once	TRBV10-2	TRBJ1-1	CASRTEGNTEAFF	TGCGCCAGCAGGACAGAAGGGAACACTGAAGCTTTCTTT
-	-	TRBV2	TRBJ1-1	CASSEGQGRAEAFF	TGTGCCAGCAGTGAAGGGCAGGGTAGGGCTGAAGCTTTCTTT
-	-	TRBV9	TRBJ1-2	CASSVEEYYGYTF	TGTGCCAGCAGCGTGGAGGAATACTATGGCTACACCTTC
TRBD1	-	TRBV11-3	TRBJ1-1	CASSLGRSRDSAEAFF	TGTGCCAGCAGCTTAGGGCGTTCGAGGGACAGCGCTGAAGCTTTCTTT
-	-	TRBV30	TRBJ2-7	CAWNGQRGSYEQYF	TGTGCCTGGAATGGACAGCGAGGGTCCTACGAGCAGTACTTC
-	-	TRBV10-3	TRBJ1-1	CAISDFRPQAEAFF	TGTGCCATCAGTGACTTCCGCCCACAGGCTGAAGCTTTCTTT
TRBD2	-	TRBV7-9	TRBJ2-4	CASSRTSGSKNIQYF	TGTGCCAGCAGCCGGACTAGCGGGTCCAAAAACATTCAGTACTTC
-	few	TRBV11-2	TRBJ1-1	CASTLIGGGHRYTEAFF	TGTGCCAGCACCCTCATCGGGGGGGGCCACAGGTACACTGAAGCTTTCTTT
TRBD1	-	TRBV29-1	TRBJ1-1	CSAFHRDRVGDLMGTAEAFF	TGCAGCGCCTTCCATAGGGACAGGGTAGGGGACCTTATGGGTACGGCTGAAGCTTTCTTT
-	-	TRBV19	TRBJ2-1	CASSTLFPNEQFF	TGTGCCAGTAGTACCCTCTTCCCCAATGAGCAGTTCTTC
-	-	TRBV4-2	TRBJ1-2	CASSQDRPGKDGYTF	TGTGCCAGCAGCCAAGATCGGCCAGGGAAGGATGGCTACACCTTC
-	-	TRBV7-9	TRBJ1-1	CASRFGGNTEAFF	TGTGCCAGCCGATTCGGGGGGAACACTGAAGCTTTCTTT
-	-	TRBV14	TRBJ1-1	CASSQDKGRGGRYTEAFF	TGTGCCAGCAGCCAAGATAAGGGTAGGGGGGGCAGGTACACTGAAGCTTTCTTT
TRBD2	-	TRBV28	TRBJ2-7	CASSSPTITGGEQYF	TGTGCCAGCAGTTCCCCCACGATCACGGGGGGCGAGCAGTACTTC
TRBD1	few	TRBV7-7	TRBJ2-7	CASSLGQGTYEQYF	TGTGCTAGCAGCTTAGGACAGGGTACCTACGAGCAGTACTTC
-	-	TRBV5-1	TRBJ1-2	CASSLSGYGYTF	TGCGCCAGCAGCTTGTCAGGCTATGGCTACACCTTC
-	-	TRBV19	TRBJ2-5	CASSIVPGHRETQYF	TGTGCCAGTAGTATAGTACCAGGACACCGGGAGACCCAGTACTTC
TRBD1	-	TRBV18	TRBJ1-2	CASSRLGTGPLDGYTF	TGTGCCAGCTCTCGGCTTGGGACAGGGCCTTTAGATGGCTACACCTTC
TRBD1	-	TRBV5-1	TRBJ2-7	CASSAGPGTGYEQYF	TGCGCCAGCAGCGCCGGCCCCGGGACAGGGTACGAGCAGTACTTC
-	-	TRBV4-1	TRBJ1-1	CASSHIGRGMNTEAFF	TGCGCCAGCAGCCACATTGGCCGGGGGATGAACACTGAAGCTTTCTTT
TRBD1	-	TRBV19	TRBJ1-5	CASSRDRDRGNQPQHF	TGTGCCAGTAGTAGGGACCGGGACAGGGGCAATCAGCCCCAGCATTTT
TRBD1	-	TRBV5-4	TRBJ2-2	CASSQVDRGPGELFF	TGTGCCAGCAGCCAGGTGGACAGGGGGCCCGGGGAGCTGTTTTTT
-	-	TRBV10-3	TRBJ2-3	CAIRAGVGRGPQEDTQYF	TGTGCCATCAGGGCGGGTGTTGGGCGGGGGCCCCAGGAGGATACGCAGTATTTT